Here is one T cell receptor (beta chain) with its context. Its antigen is unknown. Assay used: immunoSEQ multiplex PCR; TCRdb lists only in-frame clones, some missing. Seen here are about 15,000 clones, 65% to 80% observed once, and the top ten hold more than 8.5%. Germline CDR1 SGHTA, CDR2 FQGTGA. The CDR3 runs to 16 residues. V dropped 1 base and J dropped 4; count of bases not matched to a gene: 7. The data were taken from a study of chemoradiotherapy in HPV16-positive cancers. General study findings and limits: The functional HPV-specific definition rests on just a couple of HPV16-positive patients.

The chain carries TRBV7-3 and TRBJ2-3; TRBD2 aligns across 8 bases. This specimen was acquired from a patient who underwent chemoradiotherapy. The TCR was taken from a human donor with HPV-associated anogenital cancer. The DNA for the CDR3 is TGTGCCAGCAGCTTAAACACGGGAGGGATAGCAGATACGCAGTATTTT. Translation: CASSLNTGGIADTQYF.